The clone carrying this T cell receptor (beta chain) was detected only once. The data were obtained in a study of blood T cell repertoires in COVID-19. Study-level information: Sites in the United States, Italy and Spain provided acute and convalescent COVID-19 samples. Sources were T cells, B-cell-depleted T cells, or PBMCs; the material itself was cDNA or gDNA.

Seattle enrolled patients during active infection and tracked them longitudinally. This CDR3 is built from 16 residues. Between the trimmed V and J ends, which lost 1 base and 2 bases, there was a span of 12 bases. Germline lookup yields CDR1 SGHNT and CDR2 YYREEE (reference sequence). Under the authors' procedure: Amplification from reference gene primers served as the basis for estimated nucleated cell counts. Measured with immunoSEQ multiplex PCR; TCRdb has only the in-frame clones, and not every one. V, J and clone size were drawn from that table, and D and trimming were deduced from the DNA. Here the sample spans nearly 250,000 clones, roughly 88% being singletons.

Sequencing was carried out using peripheral blood. This TCR came from a woman older than 75 with COVID-19, enrolled during active disease. The chain has TRBV5-4 and TRBJ2-2, with TRBD2 as a possible D gene (5 bases). CDR3: CASSLRSGLNTGELFF. DNA of the CDR3: TGTGCCAGCAGCTTGAGGTCAGGACTCAACACCGGGGAGCTGTTTTTT.